This T cell receptor (beta chain) comes out of a study of neoadjuvant anti-PD-1 for oral cavity cancer. Across the whole study: Patients without progression got a fourth dose around day 43.

TCRdb's table, derived via immunoSEQ multiplex PCR, lists solely in-frame clones and lacks some. The sample lists some 40,000 clones, approximately 40% seen once, with about 16% in the top ten. A word on this clone: Its antigen is not identified.

Specified time point: after neoadjuvant nivolumab, at surgical resection. These oral cavity squamous cell carcinomas were HPV-negative and locally advanced. General observations from the study: Only a few patients per response group were TCR-analyzed; validation needed.

CDR3 length: 14 residues. Trimming pared 3 bases from V and 1 base from J, leaving 9 bases between. Germline V gene sequence: CDR1 LNHDA, CDR2 SQIVND (reference sequence). This specimen consisted of tumor tissue, obtained after nivolumab (anti-PD-1) treatment. The clonotype comes from a person between 35 and 79 years old with oral cavity squamous cell carcinoma. The V and J genes are TRBV19 and TRBJ1-1; D is undetermined. In DNA form, the CDR3 reads TGTGCCAGTAGTATGCTGGGTTCGAACACTGAAGCTTTCTTT. It encodes CASSMLGSNTEAFF.